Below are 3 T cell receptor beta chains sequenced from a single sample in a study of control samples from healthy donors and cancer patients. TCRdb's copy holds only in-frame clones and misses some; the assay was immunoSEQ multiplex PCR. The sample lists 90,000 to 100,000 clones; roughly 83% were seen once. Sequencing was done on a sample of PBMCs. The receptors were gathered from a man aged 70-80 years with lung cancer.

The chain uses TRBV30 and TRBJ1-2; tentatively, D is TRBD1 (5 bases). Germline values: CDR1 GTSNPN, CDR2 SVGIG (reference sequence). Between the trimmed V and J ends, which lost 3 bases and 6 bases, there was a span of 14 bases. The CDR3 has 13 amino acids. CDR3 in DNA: TGTGCCTGGAGCCCCCGACGAGGGGATGGCTACACCTTC. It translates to CAWSPRRGDGYTF.

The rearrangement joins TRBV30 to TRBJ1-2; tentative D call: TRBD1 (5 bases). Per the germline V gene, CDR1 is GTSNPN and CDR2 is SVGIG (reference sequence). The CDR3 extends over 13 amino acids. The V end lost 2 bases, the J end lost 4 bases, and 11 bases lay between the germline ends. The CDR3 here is CAWSRGDFYGYTF. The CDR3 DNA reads TGTGCCTGGAGTCGTGGGGACTTCTATGGCTACACCTTC.

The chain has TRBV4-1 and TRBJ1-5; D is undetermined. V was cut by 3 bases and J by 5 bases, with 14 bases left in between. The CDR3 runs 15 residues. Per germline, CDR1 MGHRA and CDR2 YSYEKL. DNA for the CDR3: TGCGCCAGCAGCCACCTTCCGGGAGGCGATCAGCCCCAGCATTTT. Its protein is CASSHLPGGDQPQHF.